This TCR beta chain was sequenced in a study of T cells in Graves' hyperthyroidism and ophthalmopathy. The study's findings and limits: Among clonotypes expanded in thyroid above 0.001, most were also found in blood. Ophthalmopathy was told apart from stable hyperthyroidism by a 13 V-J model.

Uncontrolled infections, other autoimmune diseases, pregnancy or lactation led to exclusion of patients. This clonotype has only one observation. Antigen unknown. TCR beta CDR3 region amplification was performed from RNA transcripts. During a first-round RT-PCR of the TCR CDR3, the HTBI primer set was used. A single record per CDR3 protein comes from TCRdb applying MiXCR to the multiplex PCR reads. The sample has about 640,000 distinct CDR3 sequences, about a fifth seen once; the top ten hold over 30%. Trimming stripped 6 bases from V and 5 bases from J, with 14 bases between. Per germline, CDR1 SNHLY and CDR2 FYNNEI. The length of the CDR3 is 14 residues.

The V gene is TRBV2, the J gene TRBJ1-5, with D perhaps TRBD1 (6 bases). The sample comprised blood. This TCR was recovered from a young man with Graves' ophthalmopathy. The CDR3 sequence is CASRGKGTYQPQHF. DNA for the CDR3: TGTGCCAGCAGAGGGAAGGGGACATATCAGCCCCAGCATTTT.